Sequencing of this T cell receptor (beta chain) was carried out in a study of post-analysis software for immune sequencing data (dated by TCRdb to the mid-2010s). As for the study more broadly: The recorded disease courses included relapsing-remitting, secondary progressive and progressive-relapsing multiple sclerosis, and some patients had no subtype annotation. The patient repertoires were compared against approximately ten previously published healthy control repertoires obtained from donors aged about 6 to 28 years. A subset of samples was prepared in parallel using single-end sample barcoding, then pooled and co-amplified after Illumina adapter ligation. Study-wide findings and limitations: Patients showed significantly higher frequencies than controls for 4 or 5 TRBV segments, among them TRBV5-6, TRBV5-1 and TRBV20-1. Normalized Chao1 diversity was significantly lower in multiple sclerosis patients than controls, suggesting substantial peripheral T-cell clonal expansion. Direct clustering with F measure showed strong co-clustering of samples prepared in the same batch, prompting a batch-effect correction. The multiple sclerosis patient group was slightly younger than the control group.

Libraries were constructed by PCR. The instrument was an Illumina HiSeq 2500. Unique molecular identifiers were incorporated into TCR beta cDNA libraries to reduce PCR and sequencing biases. Some 500,000 cDNA molecules were obtained for every 1 to 10 million input T cells, so each molecule roughly corresponded to one T cell. The patient libraries were prepared and sequenced with the same protocol used for the earlier healthy control dataset. Samples belonging to the same batch were prepared together, multiplexed and sequenced on a shared HiSeq lane. On the authors' methods: Raw barcoded reads were processed with MIGEC, discarding single-read molecular identifier groups before consensus assembly and CDR3 extraction. Clonotype tables were post-analysed with VDJtools, and diversity was normalized by down-sampling all datasets to the smallest sample size. To correct batch-related cross-sample contamination, repertoire overlap clustering matched CDR3 amino acid sequences but not nucleotide sequences. Using fastp trimming at Q25 and MiXCR clonotype assembly, TCRdb reanalyzed the public sequencing data and kept in-frame beta chains. Each entry is one CDR3 protein sequence, shown with its most common DNA and genes. TCRdb, rather than the study authors, made the V and J calls. A total of roughly 730,000 distinct CDR3 sequences appear in this sample, 25% to 30% of them only once. Of the sample, around 0.55% is held by the ten largest clones.

V loses 3 bases of germline sequence and J loses 5 bases, and the interval between the two ends is 16 bases. The CDR3 covers 15 residues, taking in both the cysteine and the phenylalanine. Left in the record is the CDR3 DNA by itself, 45 bases read in frame from the first base. CDR1 and CDR2 are drawn from the germline V gene: MDHEN, SYDVKM. To demonstrate the VDJtools post-analysis software, TCR beta repertoires were profiled from the peripheral blood of more than ten young patients with multiple sclerosis. The patients with multiple sclerosis were children and adolescents between roughly 6 and 17 years of age. Points on this clonotype: The specificity of this receptor is unknown. One base away there is no much larger clone; base qualities are not given.

Recombination joined TRBV28 with TRBJ1-2, with TRBD1 perhaps the D gene, on 5 matching bases. The origin of this receptor is a girl aged 10 to 17 with multiple sclerosis. Sequencing input: blood. The nucleotide sequence reads TGTGCCAGCAGTTTCCTCCTAGAGGGGCCATATGGCTACACCTTC. This yields the protein CASSFLLEGPYGYTF.